Each of the 7 T cell receptor beta chains below was sequenced from the same sample in a study of cytomegalovirus exposure and HLA in healthy donors. The PCR had 60 Vbeta and 13 Jbeta primers. Here immunoSEQ multiplex PCR was the method, and the copy in TCRdb shows in-frame clones only, minus some. The sample has around 110,000 clones; 60% to 75% are singletons. Source material: PBMCs. The receptors shown here come from a male donor in good health and CMV-seropositive.

CDR3 in DNA: TGTGCCAGCAGCTCCCCTAGGCCGGGACAGAACACCGGGGAGCTGTTTTTT. Translating gives CASSSPRPGQNTGELFF. This chain uses TRBV5-4 with TRBJ2-2, with a possible D match to TRBD1 (6 bases). V was trimmed by 3 bases and J by 1 base, leaving 16 bases between them. There are 17 residues in the CDR3. Per germline, CDR1 SGHNT and CDR2 YYREEE (reference sequence).

The chain has TRBV6-1 and TRBJ1-5; 11 bases map to TRBD1. The CDR3 length is 15 residues. The junction had 8 bases not matched to a gene; V was cut back by 6 bases and J by 7 bases. Germline V gene sequence: CDR1 MNHNS, CDR2 SASEGT. The CDR3 spells CASRTGDRGGQPQHF. The CDR3 DNA sequence: TGTGCCAGCAGGACGGGGGACAGGGGGGGACAGCCCCAGCATTTT.

The chain uses TRBV28 and TRBJ1-5, with TRBD1 matching over 8 bases. The CDR3 extends over 13 amino acids. Losses at the gene ends were 5 bases for V and 5 bases for J; bases not matched to a gene: 2. Germline CDR1 is MDHEN and CDR2 is SYDVKM. This chain's CDR3 is CASSRQGYQPQHF. CDR3 DNA sequence: TGTGCCAGCAGTCGACAGGGGTATCAGCCCCAGCATTTT.

The V gene is TRBV9, the J gene TRBJ2-1; TRBD2 aligns across 7 bases. Looked up from germline, CDR1 is SGDLS and CDR2 is YYNGEE. V lost 6 bases, J lost 7 bases, and 13 bases stayed unmatched. CDR3 length equals 15 residues. The CDR3 reads CASTMGGVEINEQFF. As DNA, the CDR3 is TGTGCCAGCACCATGGGGGGGGTAGAAATTAATGAGCAGTTCTTC.

The J gene is TRBJ2-1, the V gene TRBV9; D uncertain. The CDR3 sequence is 16 residues long. V was clipped by 0 bases and J by 0 bases, with 10 bases between them. Germline V gene lookup returns CDR1 SGDLS and CDR2 YYNGEE. The CDR3 DNA reads TGTGCCAGCAGCGTAGTCTTTGCGAGCTCCTACAATGAGCAGTTCTTC. Its translation: CASSVVFASSYNEQFF. Looking up the rest from reference TRBV9 and TRBJ2-1 gives the full variable domain: DSGVTQTPKHLITATGQRVTLRCSPRSGDLSVYWYQQSLDQGLQFLIQYYNGEERAKGNILERFSAQQFPDLHSELNLSSLELGDSALYFCASSVVFASSYNEQFFGPGTRLTVL.

The V call is TRBV6-1, the J call TRBJ1-3; D is unresolved. With 6 bases removed from V and 0 bases from J, the gap between germline ends came to 12 bases. The CDR3 spans 15 residues. CDR1 and CDR2 from the germline V gene are MNHNS and SASEGT. The chain's CDR3 is CASSPLGSSGNTIYF. CDR3 bases: TGTGCCAGCAGCCCATTGGGGAGCTCTGGAAACACCATATATTTT.

Here the CDR3 reads CATTPRGGSYEQYF. CDR3 nucleotides: TGTGCCACCACCCCCCGGGGGGGTTCCTACGAGCAGTACTTC. This chain uses TRBV15 with TRBJ2-7; 8 nucleotides line up with TRBD2. The germline V gene has CDR1 LNHNV and CDR2 YYDKDF (reference sequence). V dropped 7 bases and J dropped 1; count of bases not matched to a gene: 6. The length of the CDR3 is 14 residues.